What follows describes a single T cell receptor beta chain. Its antigen remains unknown. The data belong to a study of blood T cells in healthy people across ages. Next came a second PCR, run for about 6 to 12 cycles, which used a sample-barcoded 5' primer along with a J-beta primer mix. TCRdb reprocessed the 5' RACE reads via MiXCR and lists one record per CDR3 protein. The sample carries about 1.4 million distinct CDR3 sequences, 59% recorded once. The CDR3 loop spans 14 amino acids. Trimming left V 6 bases short and J 0 bases short, with 8 bases between. Study-wide results and limits: Researchers report that TCR beta diversity correlated strongly with naive T cell percentage. With age, beta diversity per million T cells declined roughly linearly, significantly by 30 to 40.

Researchers report isolating at least 6 million PBMCs per sample. The TCR originated in a man between 18 and 29 years old in good health. The sequenced sample was blood. This sequence joins TRBV12-3 or TRBV12-4 and TRBJ1-4; a weak D match, TRBD1 (5 bases). CDR3 sequence reads: CASSTGTTNEKLFF. In DNA, the CDR3 is TGTGCCAGCAGCACAGGAACAACTAATGAAAAACTGTTTTTT.